The T cell receptor beta chain under discussion was sequenced for a study of blood T cell repertoires in COVID-19. Study summary: Samples came from the United States, Italy and Spain, spanning acute and convalescent COVID-19. In each case, the material was cDNA or gDNA derived from T cells, B-cell-depleted T cells, or PBMCs.

This clone appeared once. Germline loops: CDR1 SNHLY, CDR2 FYNNEI. CDR3 length: 11 amino acids. With 8 bases removed from V and 8 bases from J, the gap between germline ends came to 12 bases. Under the authors' procedure: Amplified reference gene primers provided the basis for estimating nucleated cell counts. The method was immunoSEQ multiplex PCR; TCRdb's version includes in-frame clones alone and lacks a portion of them. D and trimming were read from the DNA, whereas the V and J calls and clone size are those reported in that table. This repertoire shows about 220,000 clones, 75% to 85% found once; its top ten account for 9.5% to 10%.

The chain combines TRBV2 with TRBJ1-2, with D perhaps TRBD1 (5 bases). The receptor comes from a man in his forties or fifties with active or convalescent COVID-19. The sample taken for sequencing was peripheral blood. The CDR3 DNA reads as TGTGCCAGCGGGCAGGGCAGGGGCTACACCTTC. Encoded protein: CASGQGRGYTF.